One and the same sample provided the 15 T cell receptor beta chains below, sequenced in a study of shared clonotypes between healthy human individuals (TCRdb year 2020). Libraries were prepared through the immunoSEQ multiplex PCR assay. TCRdb limited this immuneACCESS table to in-frame rearrangements with V and J called. A share of clones is missing; checked studies link under half to unresolved V genes, and the rest is unexplained. Recorded for this sample are 1,400,000 or so clones; less than 99% of them occurred a single time. The top ten clones comprise around 0.38% of the sample. Sample: naive CD4+ T cells sorted from blood. The sample's cell subset or site label, decoded: CD45RA+ positively selected. Every receptor here comes from a man aged 30 to 39 in good health.

This sequence joins TRBV5-1 and TRBJ2-2; D gene uncertain. The V gene lost 2 bases and the J gene lost 1 base, with 9 bases spanning the gap. The CDR3 totals 15 residues. Germline CDR1 is SGHRS and CDR2 is YFSETQ. The CDR3 bases are TGCGCCAGCAGCTTAAATACGAGGAACACCGGGGAGCTGTTTTTT. Translated: CASSLNTRNTGELFF.

The gene calls are TRBV2 and TRBJ2-1; 8 nucleotides agree with TRBD2. With 5 bases clipped from V and 4 bases from J, the junction kept 10 bases outside the gene matches. The CDR3 covers 16 residues. Germline lookup yields CDR1 SNHLY and CDR2 FYNNEI. CDR3 amino acids: CASSPLRAGVYNEQFF. As DNA, the CDR3 is TGTGCCAGCAGTCCCCTACGAGCGGGAGTGTACAATGAGCAGTTCTTC.

The chain employs TRBV2 and TRBJ2-3; 8 bases match TRBD1. The CDR3 has 17 amino acids. With V trimmed by 4 bases and J by 0 bases, 9 bases remained unmatched. Germline V gives CDR1 SNHLY, CDR2 FYNNEI. CDR3 in amino acids: CASSGAGQGGSTDTQYF. Written as DNA, the CDR3 is TGTGCCAGCAGTGGAGCCGGACAGGGCGGGAGCACAGATACGCAGTATTTT.

The CDR3 sequence is CASSERVAYNEQFF. CDR3 in DNA: TGCGCCAGCAGTGAGAGGGTAGCCTACAATGAGCAGTTCTTC. V is TRBV10-2 and J is TRBJ2-1; the D is unclear. With 2 bases removed from V and 2 bases from J, the gap between germline ends came to 7 bases. CDR3 size: 14 residues. The germline gives CDR1 WSHSY, CDR2 SAAADI.

This clone was found once. J is TRBJ2-7 and V is TRBV5-4, with D perhaps TRBD1 (6 bases). This CDR3 region has 14 residues. Germline CDR1 SGHNT, CDR2 YYREEE (reference sequence). V gave up 3 bases and J gave up 0 bases, with 10 bases separating them. The CDR3 region has the DNA TGTGCCAGCAGCTCGGACAGTCTCTCCTACGAGCAGTACTTC. The encoded protein is CASSSDSLSYEQYF.

The chain combines TRBV19 with TRBJ2-1; possible D gene TRBD2, 6 bases. The CDR3 is 15 amino acids. Trimming took 4 bases from V and 3 from J, leaving 13 bases between them. Germline-derived CDR1 and CDR2 are LNHDA and SQIVND (reference sequence). CDR3 in DNA: TGTGCCAGTAGTACCCGAGCGGGCTACTACAATGAGCAGTTCTTC. This translates into CASSTRAGYYNEQFF.

The CDR3 nucleotides are TGTGCCAGCAGCTCGCCATTAGCGGGAGGAACAGATACGCAGTATTTT. Residues: CASSSPLAGGTDTQYF. This chain uses TRBV5-4 with TRBJ2-3; TRBD2 matches 10 bases. This CDR3 is 16 amino acids long. Germline CDR1 is SGHNT and CDR2 is YYREEE (reference sequence). V lost 3 bases and J lost 3; bases outside the gene matches: 7.

The gene calls are TRBV7-6 and TRBJ2-3; possibly TRBD1 or TRBD2 for D (5 bases each). The V end was cut by 4 bases, the J end by 2 bases, with 16 bases between. This CDR3 has 16 residues. The germline V gene encodes CDR1 SGHVS and CDR2 FNYEAQ. The CDR3 loop is CASSSGIEGSTDTQYF. In DNA form, the CDR3 reads TGTGCCAGCAGCTCGGGCATTGAGGGGTCCACAGATACGCAGTATTTT.

In nucleotides, the CDR3 is TGTGCCAGCAGCTTAAGCGGACAGACCACAGATACGCAGTATTTT. Its protein product is CASSLSGQTTDTQYF. The chain employs TRBV7-9 and TRBJ2-3; D might be TRBD1 (6 bases). This CDR3 is 15 amino acids long. V was shortened by 2 bases and J by 2 bases, with 11 bases between the two germline ends. In germline, CDR1 is SEHNR, CDR2 FQNEAQ (reference sequence).

The V and J genes are TRBV9 and TRBJ2-1; 10 nucleotides match TRBD2. Germline assignment: CDR1 SGDLS and CDR2 YYNGEE. Losses at the gene ends were 1 base for V and 8 bases for J; bases not matched to a gene: 6. The CDR3 is made up of 15 amino acids. CDR3 in DNA: TGTGCCAGCAGCGTACAGGCTAGCGGGAGTCATGAGCAGTTCTTC. Translated, it gives CASSVQASGSHEQFF. The whole variable domain, remainder taken from reference TRBV9 and TRBJ2-1, is DSGVTQTPKHLITATGQRVTLRCSPRSGDLSVYWYQQSLDQGLQFLIQYYNGEERAKGNILERFSAQQFPDLHSELNLSSLELGDSALYFCASSVQASGSHEQFFGPGTRLTVL.

This sequence joins TRBV18 and TRBJ2-7, with D maybe TRBD2 (5 bases). Germline V lookup: CDR1 KGHSH, CDR2 LQKENI. The CDR3 runs 13 residues. Between the trimmed V and J ends, which lost 2 bases and 7 bases, there was a span of 12 bases. The CDR3 sequence is CASSPNQRREQYF. The CDR3, as DNA: TGTGCCAGCTCACCAAACCAAAGGAGGGAGCAGTACTTC.

On this clone itself: One junction end disagrees with the germline gene, perhaps due to a read error. The chain is built from TRBV18 and TRBJ2-1; 8 nucleotides match TRBD2. Germline V gives CDR1 KGHSH, CDR2 LQKENI. The CDR3 length is 15 residues. CDR3: CASSSPGLGIYEQFF. The CDR3 coding sequence is TGTGCCAGCTCATCACCGGGACTAGGTATCTATGAGCAGTTCTTC.

The count of this clone is one. The chain is built from TRBV9 and TRBJ2-1, with 8 positions matching TRBD2. The V gene end was trimmed by 6 bases and the J gene end by 4 bases; junction bases not matched to a gene: 12. Germline CDR1 SGDLS, CDR2 YYNGEE. The CDR3 length is 16 residues. The DNA of the CDR3 is TGTGCCAGCACCGCCATCAGCGGGAGTTGGTACAATGAGCAGTTCTTC. Encoded protein: CASTAISGSWYNEQFF.

Notes on this clone: This same CDR3 is encoded by further DNA sequences in the sample. V is TRBV18 and J is TRBJ2-7; D unresolved. The CDR3 is 14 amino acids. Germline V gives CDR1 KGHSH, CDR2 LQKENI. V lost 3 bases and J lost 1, with 10 bases in between. In nucleotides, the CDR3 is TGTGCCAGCTCACCGGGTTTAACTTCCTACGAGCAGTACTTC. Its translation: CASSPGLTSYEQYF.

The gene calls are TRBV7-8 and TRBJ1-4, with D perhaps TRBD1 (6 bases). Germline CDR1 is SGHVS and CDR2 is FQNEAQ. This CDR3 spans 15 amino acids. Trimming took off 6 bases at V and 8 bases at J, with 19 bases between the two ends. The CDR3 reads CASSSLQGATEKLFF. DNA for the CDR3: TGTGCCAGCAGTTCCCTACAGGGAGCAACAGAAAAACTGTTTTTT.